Sequencing of this T cell receptor (beta chain) was carried out in a study of OX40 agonist ivuxolimab in advanced cancers. As for the study in general: Participants averaged roughly 60 years of age (range about 23 to 80) and were 75% to 90% male. A history of anti-PD-1, anti-PD-L1 or anti-CTLA-4 therapy was acceptable, and 40% had some.

Produced via immunoSEQ multiplex PCR; TCRdb's table is partial and in-frame only. The table records about 64,000 clones, roughly 84% of them present only once. This CDR3 has 15 residues. Looked up from germline, CDR1 is SEHNR and CDR2 is FQNEAQ (reference sequence). With 1 base removed from V and 14 bases from J, the gap between germline ends came to 22 bases. This TCR was sampled from an adult with an advanced solid tumor such as melanoma, head and neck, liver or kidney cancer. J is TRBJ2-3 and V is TRBV7-9; D is unclear. The sequences come from CD4+ or CD8+ T cells sorted from blood, collected in a trial of the OX40 agonist ivuxolimab. The CDR3 bases are TGTGCCAGCAGCTTAGGAGGTTTAAGAGTAGCCTCGGGGTATTTT. It specifies CASSLGGLRVASGYF.